This T cell receptor (beta chain) was recorded in a study of Graves' ophthalmopathy and Graves' hyperthyroidism. For repertoire sequencing, the TCR beta CDR3 regions were amplified from RNA transcripts. HTBI-primed first-round RT-PCR preceded second-round multiplex PCR. Via MiXCR, TCRdb re-called the multiplex PCR reads, giving one row per CDR3 protein. The sample has around 600,000 distinct CDR3 sequences, more than 40% seen once; the top ten hold around 3%. Moderately to severely active ophthalmopathy under 3 months, CAS at least 3, NOSPECS at least 4. Exclusion applied to patients with other autoimmune diseases, uncontrolled infections, pregnancy or lactation. The diagnosis was founded upon clinical symptoms, serum thyroxine, TRAb, thyroid ultrasound and orbital computed tomography. Input material: peripheral blood. The sequence was obtained from an adult man with Graves' ophthalmopathy.

The CDR3: CAWKGTSYEQYF. In DNA, the CDR3 is TGTGCCTGGAAGGGGACATCCTACGAGCAGTACTTC. The gene calls are TRBV30 and TRBJ2-7; a weak D match, TRBD1 (6 bases). The CDR3 consists of 12 residues. The germline gives CDR1 GTSNPN, CDR2 SVGIG (reference sequence). With 4 bases removed from V and 1 base from J, the gap between germline ends came to 8 bases.